This TCR beta chain was documented in a study of cytomegalovirus exposure and HLA in healthy donors. Findings and caveats of the study: A few CMV-associated chains proved CMV antigen-specific in vitro. Differences between HLA loci emerged in a later analysis of TCR association rates, with DRB1 most and HLA-C fewest.

The PCR ran on 60 Vbeta and 13 Jbeta primers. Assay: immunoSEQ multiplex PCR; the TCRdb copy retains only in-frame clones and omits some. The sample has under 150,000 clones; over 70% are singletons. The germline CDR1 and CDR2 sequences are SGHDN and FVKESK. CDR3 length: 15 residues. V dropped 5 bases and J dropped 5 bases, with 19 bases sitting between them. As for this clone: Antigen specificity is unknown.

This sequence was found in a woman between 18 and 29 years old in good health and CMV-seronegative. The V and J genes are TRBV14 and TRBJ2-7; TRBD2 might be the D (6 bases). The sequenced sample consisted of PBMCs. The DNA of the CDR3 is TGTGCCAGCAGCTCCCGTCGGGGGTTTTACAACGAGCAGTACTTC. Translated, it gives CASSSRRGFYNEQYF.